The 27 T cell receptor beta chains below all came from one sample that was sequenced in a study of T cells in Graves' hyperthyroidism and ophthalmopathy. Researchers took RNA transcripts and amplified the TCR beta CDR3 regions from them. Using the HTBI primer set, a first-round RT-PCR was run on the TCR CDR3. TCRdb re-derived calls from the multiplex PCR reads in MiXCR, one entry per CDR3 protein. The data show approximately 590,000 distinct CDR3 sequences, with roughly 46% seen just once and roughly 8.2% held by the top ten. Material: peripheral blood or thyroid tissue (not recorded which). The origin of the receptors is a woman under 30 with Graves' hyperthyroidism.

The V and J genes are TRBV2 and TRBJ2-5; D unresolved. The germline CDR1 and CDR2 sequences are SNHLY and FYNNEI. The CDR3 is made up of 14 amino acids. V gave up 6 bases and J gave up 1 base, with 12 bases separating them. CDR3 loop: CASSGSFPQETQYF. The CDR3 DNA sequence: TGTGCCAGCAGCGGTAGCTTTCCCCAAGAGACCCAGTACTTC.

This chain's CDR3 is CASSLRWENSPLHF. CDR3 nucleotide sequence: TGTGCCAGCAGCCTCCGGTGGGAAAATTCACCCCTCCACTTT. The chain is built from TRBV7-8 and TRBJ1-6; D unclear. The germline V gene encodes CDR1 SGHVS and CDR2 FQNEAQ. This CDR3 is 14 amino acids long. V gave up 5 bases and J gave up 7 bases, with 12 bases separating them.

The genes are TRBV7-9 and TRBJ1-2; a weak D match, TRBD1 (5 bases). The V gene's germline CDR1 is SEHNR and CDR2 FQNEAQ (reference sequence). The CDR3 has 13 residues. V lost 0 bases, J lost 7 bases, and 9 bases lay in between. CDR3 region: CASSLAGERGYTF. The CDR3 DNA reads TGTGCCAGCAGCTTAGCAGGGGAACGTGGCTACACCTTC.

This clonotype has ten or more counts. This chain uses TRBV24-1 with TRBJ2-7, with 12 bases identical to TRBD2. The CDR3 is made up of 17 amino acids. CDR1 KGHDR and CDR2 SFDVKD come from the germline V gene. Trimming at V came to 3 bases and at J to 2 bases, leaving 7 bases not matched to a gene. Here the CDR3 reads CATSDAKTSGRTYEQYF. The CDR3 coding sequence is TGTGCCACCAGTGATGCGAAGACTAGCGGGAGAACCTACGAGCAGTACTTC.

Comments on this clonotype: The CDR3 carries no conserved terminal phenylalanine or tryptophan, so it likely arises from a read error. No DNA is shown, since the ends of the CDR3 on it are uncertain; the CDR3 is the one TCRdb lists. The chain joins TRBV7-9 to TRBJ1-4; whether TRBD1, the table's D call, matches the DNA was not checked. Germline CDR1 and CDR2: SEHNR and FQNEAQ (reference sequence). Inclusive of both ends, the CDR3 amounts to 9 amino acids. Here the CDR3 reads CASSTDRGY.

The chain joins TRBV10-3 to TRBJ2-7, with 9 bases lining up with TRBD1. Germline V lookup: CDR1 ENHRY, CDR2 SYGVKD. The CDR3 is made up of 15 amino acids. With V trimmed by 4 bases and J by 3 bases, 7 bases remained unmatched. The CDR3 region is CAISASGTGSYEQYF. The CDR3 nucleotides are TGTGCCATCAGTGCGTCCGGGACAGGGAGCTACGAGCAGTACTTC.

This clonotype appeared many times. CDR3 in DNA: TGCAGCGTTGAAGAAGGCGGGGGCTCTGGGGCCAACGTCCTGACTTTC. Protein product: CSVEEGGGSGANVLTF. The chain combines TRBV29-1 with TRBJ2-6, with 7 bases aligning to TRBD2. Germline V gene data show CDR1 as SQVTM and CDR2 as ANQGSEA. The CDR3 has 16 amino acids. V lost 0 bases and J lost 0; bases outside the gene matches: 2.

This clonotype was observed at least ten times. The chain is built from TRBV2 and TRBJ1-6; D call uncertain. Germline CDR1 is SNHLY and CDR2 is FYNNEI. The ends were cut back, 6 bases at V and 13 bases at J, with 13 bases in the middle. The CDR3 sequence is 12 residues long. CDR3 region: CASSPGESPLHF. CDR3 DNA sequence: TGTGCCAGCAGCCCTGGGGAAAGTCCCCTCCACTTT.

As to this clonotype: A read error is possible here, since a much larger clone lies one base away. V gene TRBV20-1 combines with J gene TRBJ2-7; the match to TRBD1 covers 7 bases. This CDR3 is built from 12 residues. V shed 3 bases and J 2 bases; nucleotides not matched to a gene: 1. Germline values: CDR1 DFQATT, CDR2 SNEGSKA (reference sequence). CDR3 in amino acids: CSARGQTYEQYF. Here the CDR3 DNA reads TGCAGTGCTAGGGGACAGACCTACGAGCAGTACTTC.

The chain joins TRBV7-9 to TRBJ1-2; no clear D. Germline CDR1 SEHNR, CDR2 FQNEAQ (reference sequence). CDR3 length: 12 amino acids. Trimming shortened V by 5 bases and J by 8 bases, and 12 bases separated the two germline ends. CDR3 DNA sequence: TGTGCCAGCAGCGACCAGTTGGAGGGCTACACCTTC. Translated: CASSDQLEGYTF.

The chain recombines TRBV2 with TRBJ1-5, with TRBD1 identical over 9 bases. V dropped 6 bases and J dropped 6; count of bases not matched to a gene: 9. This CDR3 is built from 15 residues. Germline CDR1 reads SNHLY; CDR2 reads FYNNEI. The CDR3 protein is CASSSGTGYTQPQHF. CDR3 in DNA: TGTGCCAGCAGCTCCGGGACAGGGTATACTCAGCCCCAGCATTTT.

The CDR3 region has the DNA TGCAGTGCAAGAACACAGGGGACCTACGAGCAGTACTTC. Its translation: CSARTQGTYEQYF. The chain joins TRBV20-1 to TRBJ2-7; TRBD1 matches 7 bases. Germline CDR1 and CDR2: DFQATT and SNEGSKA (reference sequence). J was trimmed by 2 bases and V by 6 bases; bases with no gene match: 7. The CDR3 is 13 amino acids.

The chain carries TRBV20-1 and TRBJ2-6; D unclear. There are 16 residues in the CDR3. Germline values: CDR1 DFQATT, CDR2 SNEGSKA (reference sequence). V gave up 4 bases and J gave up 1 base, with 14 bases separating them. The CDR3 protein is CSATPLNSSGANVLTF. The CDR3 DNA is TGCAGTGCTACGCCCCTAAATTCTTCTGGGGCCAACGTCCTGACTTTC.

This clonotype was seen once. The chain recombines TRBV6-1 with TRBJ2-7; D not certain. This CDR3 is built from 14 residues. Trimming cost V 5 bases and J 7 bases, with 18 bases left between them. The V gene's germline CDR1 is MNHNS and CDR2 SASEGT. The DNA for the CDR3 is TGTGCCAGCAGTCTCCTCCGGAGCCCTAGGGAGCAGTACTTC. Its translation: CASSLLRSPREQYF.

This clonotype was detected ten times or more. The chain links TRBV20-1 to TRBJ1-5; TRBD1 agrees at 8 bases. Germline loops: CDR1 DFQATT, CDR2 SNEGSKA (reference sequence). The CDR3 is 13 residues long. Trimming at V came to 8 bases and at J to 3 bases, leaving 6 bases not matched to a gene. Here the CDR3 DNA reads TGCAGTTTCGGGACAGGTTACAATCAGCCCCAGCATTTT. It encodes CSFGTGYNQPQHF.

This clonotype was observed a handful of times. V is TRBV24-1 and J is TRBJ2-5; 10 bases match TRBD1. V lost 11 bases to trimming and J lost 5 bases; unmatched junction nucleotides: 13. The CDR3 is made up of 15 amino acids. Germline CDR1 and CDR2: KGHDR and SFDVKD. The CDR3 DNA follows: TGTGCCAGCAGCGTAGGGGACAGGGGCGCCGAGACCCAGTACTTC. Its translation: CASSVGDRGAETQYF.

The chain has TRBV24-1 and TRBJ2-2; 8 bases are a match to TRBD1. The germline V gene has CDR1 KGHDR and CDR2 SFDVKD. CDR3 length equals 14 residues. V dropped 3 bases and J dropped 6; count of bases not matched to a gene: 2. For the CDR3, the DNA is TGTGCCACCAGTGATGGACAGGGCGCCGGGGAGCTGTTTTTT. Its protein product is CATSDGQGAGELFF.

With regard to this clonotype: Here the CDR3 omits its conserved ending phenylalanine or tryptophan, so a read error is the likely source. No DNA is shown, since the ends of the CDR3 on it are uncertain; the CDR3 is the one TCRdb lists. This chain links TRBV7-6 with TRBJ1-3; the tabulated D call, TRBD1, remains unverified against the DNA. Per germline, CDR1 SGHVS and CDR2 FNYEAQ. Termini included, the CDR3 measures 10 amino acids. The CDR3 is CASSAGTGNT.

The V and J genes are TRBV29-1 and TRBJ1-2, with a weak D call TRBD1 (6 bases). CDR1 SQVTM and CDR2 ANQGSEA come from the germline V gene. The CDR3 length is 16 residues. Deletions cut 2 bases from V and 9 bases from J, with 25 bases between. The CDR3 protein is CSVEIGGSGTLISYTF. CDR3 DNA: TGCAGCGTTGAAATTGGAGGGTCCGGGACACTGATCAGCTACACCTTC.

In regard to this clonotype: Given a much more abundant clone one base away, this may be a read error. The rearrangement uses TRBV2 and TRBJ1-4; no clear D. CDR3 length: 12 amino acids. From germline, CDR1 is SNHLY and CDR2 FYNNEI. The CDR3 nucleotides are TGTGCCAGCACGTCTGCGTATGAAAAACCGTTTTTT. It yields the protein CASTSAYEKPFF.

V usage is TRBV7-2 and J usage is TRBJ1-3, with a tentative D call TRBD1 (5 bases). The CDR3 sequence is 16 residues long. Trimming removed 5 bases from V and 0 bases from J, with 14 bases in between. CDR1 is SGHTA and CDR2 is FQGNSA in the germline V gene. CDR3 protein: CASSPVGGVSGNTIYF. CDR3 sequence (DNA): TGTGCCAGCAGCCCCGTGGGGGGGGTCTCTGGAAACACCATATATTTT.

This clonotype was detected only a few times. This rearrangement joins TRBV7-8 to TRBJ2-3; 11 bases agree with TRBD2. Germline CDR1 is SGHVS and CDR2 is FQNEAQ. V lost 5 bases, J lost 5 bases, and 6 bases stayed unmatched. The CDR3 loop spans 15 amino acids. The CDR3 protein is CASSQLAGVGDTQYF. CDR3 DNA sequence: TGTGCCAGCAGCCAACTAGCGGGAGTTGGAGATACGCAGTATTTT.

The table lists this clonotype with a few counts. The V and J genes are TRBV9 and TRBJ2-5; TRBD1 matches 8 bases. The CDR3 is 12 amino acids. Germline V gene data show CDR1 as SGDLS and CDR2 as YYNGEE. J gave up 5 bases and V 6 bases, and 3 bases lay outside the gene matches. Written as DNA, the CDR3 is TGTGCCAGCACAGGGGGCGCGGAGACCCAGTACTTC. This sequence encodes CASTGGAETQYF.

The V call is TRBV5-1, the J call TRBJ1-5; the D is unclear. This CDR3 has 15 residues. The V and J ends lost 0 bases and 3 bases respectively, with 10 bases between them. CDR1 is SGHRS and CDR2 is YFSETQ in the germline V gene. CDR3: CASSLEGIANQPQHF. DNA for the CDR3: TGCGCCAGCAGCTTGGAAGGGATCGCCAATCAGCCCCAGCATTTT. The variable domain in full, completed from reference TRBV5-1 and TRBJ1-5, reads KAGVTQTPRYLIKTRGQQVTLSCSPISGHRSVSWYQQTPGQGLQFLFEYFSETQRNKGNFPGRFSGRQFSNSRSEMNVSTLELGDSALYLCASSLEGIANQPQHFGDGTRLSIL.

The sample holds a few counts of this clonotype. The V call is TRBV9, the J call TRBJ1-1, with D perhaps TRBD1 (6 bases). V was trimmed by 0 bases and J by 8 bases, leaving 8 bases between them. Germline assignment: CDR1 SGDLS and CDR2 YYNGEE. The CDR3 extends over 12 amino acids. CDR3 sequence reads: CASSVATGEAFF. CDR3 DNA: TGTGCCAGCAGCGTAGCTACAGGGGAAGCTTTCTTT.

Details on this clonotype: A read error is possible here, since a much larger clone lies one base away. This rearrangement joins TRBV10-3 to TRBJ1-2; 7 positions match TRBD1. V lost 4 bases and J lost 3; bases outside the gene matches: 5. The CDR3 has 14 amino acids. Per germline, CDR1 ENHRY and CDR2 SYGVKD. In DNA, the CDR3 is TGTGCCATCAGTGTCTACAGGGGTGACTATGGCTACACCTTC. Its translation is CAISVYRGDYGYTF.

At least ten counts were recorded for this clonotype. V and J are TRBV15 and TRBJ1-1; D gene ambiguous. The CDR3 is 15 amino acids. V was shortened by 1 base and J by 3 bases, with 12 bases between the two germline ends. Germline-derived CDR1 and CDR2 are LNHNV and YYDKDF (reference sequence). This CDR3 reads CATSRVGGYHTEAFF. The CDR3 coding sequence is TGTGCCACCAGCAGAGTAGGCGGATACCACACTGAAGCTTTCTTT.